The 24 T cell receptor beta chains given below trace back to one sample, sequenced in a study of human T cells and chemical hapten exposure. Specified time point: patch test 2, 6 weeks after DPC sensitization. The treatment here: therapeutic diphenylcyclopropenone sensitization with weekly scalp DPC. MiXCR, run by TCRdb on the RACE reads, gives a single entry per CDR3 protein. This sample has more than 90,000 distinct CDR3 sequences, with roughly an eighth found just once. Sequenced material: whole blood, taken in connection with sensitization to the hapten diphenylcyclopropenone (DPC). These receptors originate from a woman in her thirties or forties with alopecia areata. Some clones in this sample may be carry-over from other donors' samples.

There are many counts of this clonotype. The rearrangement links TRBV24-1 to TRBJ1-2; D gene ambiguous. The V gene's germline CDR1 is KGHDR and CDR2 SFDVKD. This CDR3 comprises 12 residues. Between the trimmed V and J ends, which lost 1 base and 6 bases, there was a span of 5 bases. The CDR3 sequence: CATSDLRDGYTF. CDR3 DNA: TGTGCCACCAGTGATTTACGGGATGGCTACACCTTC.

This clonotype came up many times. The V gene is TRBV11-2, the J gene TRBJ2-1, with D maybe TRBD2 (6 bases). V lost 5 bases, J lost 0 bases, and 11 bases lay in between. There are 15 residues in the CDR3. Germline CDR1 is SGHAT and CDR2 is FQNNGV. CDR3 amino acids: CASSRRASSYNEQFF. The CDR3 DNA is TGTGCCAGCAGCCGGAGGGCGAGCTCCTACAATGAGCAGTTCTTC.

This clonotype was seen many times. The V call is TRBV3-1, the J call TRBJ2-1; D is unresolved. V was clipped by 4 bases and J by 8 bases, with 15 bases between them. Per the germline V gene, CDR1 is LGHDT and CDR2 is YNNKEL (reference sequence). The CDR3 is 14 amino acids. CDR3 sequence (DNA): TGTGCCAGCAGCCCGCAAGGACCGCCGGATGAGCAGTTCTTC. Amino acid sequence: CASSPQGPPDEQFF.

Concerning this clonotype itself: Just one base apart from a much larger clone, this may be a read error. The chain employs TRBV6-2 or TRBV6-3 and TRBJ2-7; D not certain. The germline gives CDR1 MNHEY, CDR2 SVGEGT. CDR3 length equals 11 residues. The chain's CDR3 is CACSQTYEQYF. For the CDR3, the DNA is TGTGCCTGCAGTCAGACCTACGAGCAGTACTTC.

This clonotype was picked up many times. CDR3 in amino acids: CSARGERGRTDTQYF. CDR3 bases: TGCAGTGCTAGAGGGGAGAGGGGCCGCACAGATACGCAGTATTTT. The chain employs TRBV20-1 and TRBJ2-3; D is possibly TRBD1 or TRBD2 (5 bases each). The CDR3 sequence is 15 residues long. Germline V gives CDR1 DFQATT, CDR2 SNEGSKA (reference sequence). V dropped 1 base and J dropped 1 base, with 12 bases sitting between them.

This clonotype was seen ten or more times. This rearrangement joins TRBV4-3 to TRBJ2-1; TRBD2 matches 8 bases. CDR1 and CDR2 (germline): LGHNA, YSLEER. The CDR3 is made up of 16 amino acids. The V segment lost 0 bases and the J segment 7 bases; nucleotides outside the gene matches: 8. CDR3 residues: CASSQDAAGGLNEQFF. CDR3 coding DNA: TGCGCCAGCAGCCAAGATGCGGCGGGGGGTTTAAATGAGCAGTTCTTC.

This clonotype was found a few times. The V call is TRBV27, the J call TRBJ1-5, with a possible D match to TRBD1 (6 bases). V dropped 5 bases and J dropped 7 bases, with 15 bases sitting between them. The CDR3 consists of 14 residues. CDR1 MNHEY and CDR2 SMNVEV come from the germline V gene (reference sequence). CDR3 amino acids: CASSPGRGSQPQHF. In DNA form, the CDR3 reads TGTGCCAGCAGTCCAGGTAGGGGGAGCCAGCCCCAGCATTTT.

This clonotype was picked up many times. The CDR3, as DNA: TGTGCCAGCAGCCAAGCCAAATCCCCGACAGCCAGTGAAGCTTTCTTT. This sequence encodes CASSQAKSPTASEAFF. The chain uses TRBV4-2 and TRBJ1-1, with TRBD1 as a possible D gene (5 bases). Per germline, CDR1 LGHNA and CDR2 YNFKEQ. Trimming removed 1 base at V and 7 bases at J, with 19 bases between. The length of the CDR3 is 16 residues.

This clonotype has at least ten counts. This sequence joins TRBV5-1 and TRBJ2-1; 7 bases align to TRBD2. CDR3 length: 14 amino acids. V was pared by 0 bases and J by 9 bases, with 6 bases of the junction left unmatched. CDR1 is SGHRS and CDR2 is YFSETQ in the germline V gene. The CDR3 bases are TGCGCCAGCAGCTTGGTGTTGCGGGAGACTGAGCAGTTCTTC. It translates to CASSLVLRETEQFF.

This chain links TRBV19 with TRBJ1-4, with D perhaps matching TRBD1 (5 bases). Germline V gives CDR1 LNHDA, CDR2 SQIVND (reference sequence). The CDR3 is made up of 12 amino acids. V was trimmed by 5 bases and J by 8 bases, leaving 9 bases between them. CDR3 nucleotide sequence: TGTGCCAGTAGTGAGGGGAGAGAAAAACTGTTTTTT. Amino acid sequence: CASSEGREKLFF. Together with reference TRBV19 and TRBJ1-4, the CDR3 gives the full variable domain: DGGITQSPKYLFRKEGQNVTLSCEQNLNHDAMYWYRQDPGQGLRLIYYSQIVNDFQKGDIAEGYSVSREKKESFPLTVTSAQKNPTAFYLCASSEGREKLFFGSGTQLSVL.

The table lists this clonotype with many counts. The V and J genes are TRBV28 and TRBJ2-2, with 10 nucleotides matching TRBD2. CDR1 and CDR2 (germline): MDHEN, SYDVKM. Unmatched junction bases numbered 5, after V lost 6 bases and J lost 7 bases. CDR3 length: 14 residues. Here the CDR3 DNA reads TGTGCCAGCAGAGGACTAGCGGCAGGCGGGGAGCTGTTTTTT. Encoded protein: CASRGLAAGGELFF.

This clonotype was seen many times. This chain connects TRBV20-1 to TRBJ2-3; maybe TRBD2 (5 bases). CDR1 and CDR2 from the germline V gene are DFQATT and SNEGSKA (reference sequence). Trimming removed 2 bases at V and 5 bases at J, with 20 bases between. The CDR3 sequence is 16 residues long. CDR3 nucleotides: TGCAGTGCTAGACTCTTAGACCCTCCTGAGGGAGATACGCAGTATTTT. It yields the protein CSARLLDPPEGDTQYF.

In its sample, this clonotype was seen many times. The genes are TRBV7-9 and TRBJ2-5; perhaps D is TRBD1 or TRBD2 (6 bases each). The CDR3 is made up of 16 amino acids. The V gene's germline CDR1 is SEHNR and CDR2 FQNEAQ (reference sequence). Between the trimmed V and J ends, which lost 4 bases and 2 bases, there was a span of 17 bases. As DNA, the CDR3 is TGTGCCAGCAGCTGGACGGGGGCTAAACAACAAGAGACCCAGTACTTC. Residues: CASSWTGAKQQETQYF.

This clonotype has only a few counts. The chain links TRBV7-2 to TRBJ2-3; D is perhaps TRBD2 (5 bases). This CDR3 is 15 amino acids long. V was clipped by 3 bases and J by 6 bases, with 16 bases between them. Germline CDR1 reads SGHTA; CDR2 reads FQGNSA. Written as DNA, the CDR3 is TGTGCCAGCAGCTTCTGGGCCAACCCGGGGGATACGCAGTATTTT. It specifies CASSFWANPGDTQYF.

V usage is TRBV9 and J usage is TRBJ2-5; possible D gene TRBD2, 6 bases. V lost 4 bases and J 2 bases, leaving 15 bases between the germline ends. The CDR3 runs to 15 residues. Germline CDR1 and CDR2: SGDLS and YYNGEE. The CDR3 DNA is TGTGCCAGCAGCCCGGGACGGGGGAGGCAAGAGACCCAGTACTTC. Translated: CASSPGRGRQETQYF.

This clonotype was seen ten or more times. The chain links TRBV18 to TRBJ2-7; 9 bases match TRBD1. In germline, CDR1 is KGHSH, CDR2 LQKENI. The CDR3 covers 17 residues. V was pared by 5 bases and J by 2 bases, with 13 bases of the junction left unmatched. The CDR3: CASSKGDRGTFTYEQYF. CDR3 in DNA: TGTGCCAGCTCAAAAGGTGACAGGGGGACTTTCACCTACGAGCAGTACTTC.

The rearrangement uses TRBV12-3 or TRBV12-4 and TRBJ1-1; 9 bases fit TRBD1. The V segment lost 7 bases and the J segment 0 bases; nucleotides outside the gene matches: 9. This CDR3 spans 16 amino acids. CDR3 in DNA: TGTGCCAGCACCTCCGGGACAGGGTCCCTGAACACTGAAGCTTTCTTT. This gives the protein CASTSGTGSLNTEAFF.

This clonotype was seen a few times. This rearrangement joins TRBV7-9 to TRBJ1-1; maybe TRBD1 (5 bases). Germline CDR1 reads SEHNR; CDR2 reads FQNEAQ (reference sequence). The CDR3 consists of 14 residues. The ends were cut back, 1 base at V and 11 bases at J, with 17 bases in the middle. The CDR3 loop is CASSLDEGRARAFF. The CDR3 nucleotides read TGTGCCAGCAGCTTAGACGAGGGACGGGCGAGGGCTTTCTTT.

Many counts were recorded for this clonotype. This chain links TRBV5-4 with TRBJ2-5, with TRBD2 identical over 8 bases. Germline CDR1 reads SGHNT; CDR2 reads YYREEE (reference sequence). The V and J ends lost 4 bases and 3 bases, in that order; junction bases with no gene match: 11. The CDR3 loop spans 16 amino acids. The CDR3 DNA reads as TGTGCCAGCAGCCCGGGAGGGGCCAGCGGCGAAGAGACCCAGTACTTC. Translation gives CASSPGGASGEETQYF.

This clonotype appeared many times. V is TRBV7-2 and J is TRBJ2-7; D is perhaps TRBD1 (6 bases). CDR1 and CDR2 (germline): SGHTA, FQGNSA. V was clipped by 5 bases and J by 0 bases, with 8 bases between them. This CDR3 is built from 13 residues. The CDR3 DNA reads as TGTGCCAGCAGCCAGACAGGCTCCTACGAGCAGTACTTC. It is translated as CASSQTGSYEQYF.

Only a few counts were recorded for this clonotype. The gene calls are TRBV15 and TRBJ1-1, with D maybe TRBD1 (6 bases). Trimming removed 5 bases at V and 0 bases at J, with 10 bases between. CDR3 length equals 14 residues. Germline-derived CDR1 and CDR2 are LNHNV and YYDKDF (reference sequence). CDR3 sequence (DNA): TGTGCCACCAGCGGTGGACAGTTGAACACTGAAGCTTTCTTT. Protein sequence: CATSGGQLNTEAFF.

This clonotype was counted many times. The rearrangement joins TRBV20-1 to TRBJ2-1; TRBD2 agrees at 8 bases. Trimming at V came to 2 bases and at J to 5 bases, leaving 8 bases not matched to a gene. Germline CDR1 DFQATT, CDR2 SNEGSKA (reference sequence). This CDR3 has 15 residues. This chain's CDR3 is CSARSGTSGNNEQFF. In DNA, the CDR3 is TGCAGTGCTAGATCGGGAACTAGCGGAAACAATGAGCAGTTCTTC.

The chain has TRBV14 and TRBJ2-1, with TRBD1 matching 9 bases. The J segment lost 11 bases and the V segment lost 2 bases, leaving 10 bases of the junction unmatched. The CDR3 runs 15 residues. Germline V gene sequence: CDR1 SGHDN, CDR2 FVKESK. The CDR3 sequence: CASSQNLPGQGKQFF. CDR3 sequence (DNA): TGTGCCAGCAGCCAAAATCTTCCGGGACAGGGAAAGCAGTTCTTC.

This clonotype was observed many times. The chain couples TRBV20-1 to TRBJ2-1, with TRBD2 matching 8 bases. This CDR3 comprises 13 residues. The V gene end was trimmed by 8 bases and the J gene end by 9 bases; junction bases not matched to a gene: 12. CDR1 is DFQATT and CDR2 is SNEGSKA in the germline V gene (reference sequence). The CDR3 DNA is TGCAGTAAAACTAGCGGCATCTCCGTTGAGCAGTTCTTC. It translates to CSKTSGISVEQFF.